The 14 T cell receptor beta chains listed next were all sequenced from one sample in a study of post-analysis software for immune sequencing data. Study-wide points: Patients had higher frequencies than controls of roughly five TRBV segments, including TRBV5-6, TRBV5-1 and TRBV20-1.

cDNA libraries of TCR beta carried unique molecular identifiers. TCRdb redid the calling of the PCR reads with MiXCR, one entry per CDR3 protein. The data show roughly 400,000 distinct CDR3 sequences, approximately 39% seen once. Their cognate antigens are unknown. Sample: blood. The receptors were sampled from a girl aged 2-10 years with multiple sclerosis.

This chain uses TRBV6-2 or TRBV6-3 with TRBJ2-1, with a tentative D call TRBD2 (7 bases). The V gene lost 6 bases and the J gene lost 13 bases, with 10 bases spanning the gap. Per the germline V gene, CDR1 is MNHEY and CDR2 is SVGEGT. The CDR3 has 10 residues. CDR3 residues: CASRGGHQFF. CDR3 sequence (DNA): TGTGCCAGCAGGGGGGGGCATCAGTTCTTC.

This clonotype was observed a few times. Mismatch with germline at one junction end may stem from a read error. The CDR3 sequence is CSPSGGTQETQYF. The CDR3 nucleotides read TGCAGTCCTAGCGGGGGTACTCAAGAGACCCAGTACTTC. This chain joins TRBV20-1 and TRBJ2-5; the match to TRBD2 covers 10 bases. Germline CDR1 DFQATT, CDR2 SNEGSKA (reference sequence). This CDR3 is built from 13 residues.

This clonotype came up a few times. The chain carries TRBV29-1 and TRBJ2-1, with 9 bases lining up with TRBD2. This CDR3 is built from 15 residues. Germline loops: CDR1 SQVTM, CDR2 ANQGSEA. V dropped 4 bases and J dropped 7; count of bases not matched to a gene: 11. The CDR3: CSVVDGAGGSNEQFF. The CDR3, as DNA: TGCAGCGTTGTGGACGGAGCGGGAGGTAGTAATGAGCAGTTCTTC.

This clonotype appeared a few times. The V gene is TRBV9, the J gene TRBJ1-1; weak D call: TRBD1 (6 bases). V was clipped by 4 bases and J by 5 bases, with 15 bases between them. The CDR3 is 14 residues long. The germline V gene has CDR1 SGDLS and CDR2 YYNGEE. Here the CDR3 DNA reads TGTGCCAGCAGCCCCCGAATACAGGGTACTGAAGCTTTCTTT. Amino acid sequence: CASSPRIQGTEAFF.

The chain links TRBV7-2 to TRBJ2-7, with a possible D match to TRBD2 (5 bases). The germline CDR1 and CDR2 sequences are SGHTA and FQGNSA. This CDR3 contains 14 residues. Trimming cost V 5 bases and J 2 bases, with 13 bases left between them. The CDR3 DNA follows: TGTGCCAGCAGCCAGGACTTTTCCGCCTACGAGCAGTACTTC. It is translated as CASSQDFSAYEQYF.

This clonotype was seen more than once but under ten times. An end of the junction does not agree with germline; a read error may underlie this. This rearrangement joins TRBV6-2 or TRBV6-3 to TRBJ2-6; D unresolved. There are 15 residues in the CDR3. Germline V lookup: CDR1 MNHEY, CDR2 SVGEGT. CDR3 DNA sequence: TGTGCCAGCAGTTATGGCAACTCTAGGGCCAACGTCCTGACTTTC. Translated: CASSYGNSRANVLTF.

This clonotype appeared a single time. The rearrangement uses TRBV29-1 and TRBJ1-1; no definite D call. The CDR3 is 12 amino acids. V was clipped by 2 bases and J by 3 bases, with 7 bases between them. Per the germline V gene, CDR1 is SQVTM and CDR2 is ANQGSEA. The DNA for the CDR3 is TGCAGCGTTGAAAGAAAATACACTGAAGCTTTCTTT. Its translation is CSVERKYTEAFF.

The chain couples TRBV7-9 to TRBJ2-1; tentatively, D is TRBD2 (6 bases). Germline CDR1 SEHNR, CDR2 FQNEAQ (reference sequence). V gave up 6 bases and J gave up 8 bases, with 8 bases separating them. The CDR3 loop spans 11 amino acids. The CDR3 DNA reads as TGTGCCAGCAGGGAGGGGCATGAGCAGTTCTTC. Its translation: CASREGHEQFF. Drawing the rest from reference TRBV7-9 and TRBJ2-1, the complete variable domain is DTGVSQNPRHKITKRGQNVTFRCDPISEHNRLYWYRQTLGQGPEFLTYFQNEAQLEKSRLLSDRFSAERPKGSFSTLEIQRTEQGDSAMYLCASREGHEQFFGPGTRLTVL.

The gene calls are TRBV9 and TRBJ2-1, with D possibly being TRBD2 (6 bases). The V gene lost 4 bases and the J gene lost 0 bases, with 20 bases spanning the gap. CDR1 and CDR2 from the germline V gene are SGDLS and YYNGEE. This CDR3 contains 18 residues. Written as DNA, the CDR3 is TGTGCCAGCAGCACCCGGACTAACGGGTCCATCTCCTACAATGAGCAGTTCTTC. Its translation: CASSTRTNGSISYNEQFF.

This chain connects TRBV6-2 or TRBV6-3 to TRBJ2-1; D is possibly TRBD2 (7 bases). Trimming stripped 6 bases from V and 8 bases from J, with 20 bases between. The V gene's germline CDR1 is MNHEY and CDR2 SVGEGT. This CDR3 comprises 15 residues. CDR3 in DNA: TGTGCCAGCAGAGAGGGGGAGGGCGTAGGCTATGAGCAGTTCTTC. Its translation: CASREGEGVGYEQFF.

Only a few counts were recorded for this clonotype. The chain links TRBV7-2 to TRBJ1-2; D is unclear. V lost 6 bases, J lost 6 bases, and 23 bases lay in between. CDR1 and CDR2 from the germline V gene are SGHTA and FQGNSA. The CDR3 has 16 residues. CDR3 region: CASSPHEGKLGNGYTF. As DNA, the CDR3 is TGTGCCAGCAGTCCGCACGAGGGTAAACTCGGTAATGGCTACACCTTC. Combining the CDR3 with reference TRBV7-2 and TRBJ1-2 gives the whole variable domain GAGVSQSPSNKVTEKGKDVELRCDPISGHTALYWYRQSLGQGLEFLIYFQGNSAPDKSGLPSDRFSAERTGGSVSTLTIQRTQQEDSAVYLCASSPHEGKLGNGYTFGSGTRLTVV.

This clonotype was detected only a few times. The gene calls are TRBV7-2 and TRBJ2-7, with TRBD2 as a possible D gene (5 bases). The CDR3 extends over 15 amino acids. CDR1 and CDR2 from the germline V gene are SGHTA and FQGNSA. V gave up 3 bases and J gave up 3 bases, with 15 bases separating them. The CDR3 here is CASSFQVSDLYEQYF. CDR3 sequence (DNA): TGTGCCAGCAGCTTTCAGGTTAGCGATCTCTACGAGCAGTACTTC.

V is TRBV19 and J is TRBJ1-2, with D tentatively TRBD1 (5 bases). Germline CDR1 is LNHDA and CDR2 is SQIVND (reference sequence). This CDR3 is built from 15 residues. V lost 3 bases and J lost 6, with 17 bases in between. The CDR3 sequence is CASSISASRGNGYTF. CDR3 DNA: TGTGCCAGTAGTATTTCGGCCTCACGGGGGAATGGCTACACCTTC.

About this clonotype itself: The junction departs from germline at one end; a sequencing error may be responsible. The chain joins TRBV12-3 or TRBV12-4 to TRBJ2-1; 7 nucleotides align to TRBD1. The length of the CDR3 is 15 residues. The DNA of the CDR3 is TGTGCCAGCACTTTACAGGGGCTTTCTGACAATGAGCAGTTCTTC. Residues: CASTLQGLSDNEQFF.